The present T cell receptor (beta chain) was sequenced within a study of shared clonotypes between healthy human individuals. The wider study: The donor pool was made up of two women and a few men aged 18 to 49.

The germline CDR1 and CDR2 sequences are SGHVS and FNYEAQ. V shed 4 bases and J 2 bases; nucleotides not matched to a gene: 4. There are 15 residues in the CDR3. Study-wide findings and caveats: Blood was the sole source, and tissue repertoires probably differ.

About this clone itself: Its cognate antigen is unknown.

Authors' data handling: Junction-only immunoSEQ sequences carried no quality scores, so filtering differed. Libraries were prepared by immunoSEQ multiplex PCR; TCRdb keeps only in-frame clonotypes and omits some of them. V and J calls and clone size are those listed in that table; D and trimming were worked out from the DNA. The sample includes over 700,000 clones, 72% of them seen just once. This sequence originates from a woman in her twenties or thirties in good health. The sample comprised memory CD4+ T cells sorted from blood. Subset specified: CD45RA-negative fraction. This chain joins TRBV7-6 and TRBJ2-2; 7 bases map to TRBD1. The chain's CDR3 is CASSSGQINTGELFF. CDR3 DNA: TGTGCCAGCAGCTCGGGACAGATAAACACCGGGGAGCTGTTTTTT.